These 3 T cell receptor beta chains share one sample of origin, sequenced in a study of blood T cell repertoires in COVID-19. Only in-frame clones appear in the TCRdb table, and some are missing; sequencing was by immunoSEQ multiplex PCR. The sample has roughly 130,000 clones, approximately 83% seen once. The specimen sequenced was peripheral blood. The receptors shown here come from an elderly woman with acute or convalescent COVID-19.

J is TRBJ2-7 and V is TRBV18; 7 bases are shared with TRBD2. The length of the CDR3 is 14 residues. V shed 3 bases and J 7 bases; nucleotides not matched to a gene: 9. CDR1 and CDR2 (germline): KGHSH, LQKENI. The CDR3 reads CASSPLDGGGEQYF. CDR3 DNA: TGTGCCAGCTCACCGCTGGACGGGGGAGGGGAGCAGTACTTC.

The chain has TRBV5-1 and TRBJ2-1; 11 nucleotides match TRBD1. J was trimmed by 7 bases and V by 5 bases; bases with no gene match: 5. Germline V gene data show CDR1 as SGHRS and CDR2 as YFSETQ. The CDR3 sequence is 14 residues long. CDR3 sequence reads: CASRVDRGRNEQFF. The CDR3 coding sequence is TGCGCCAGCAGGGTGGACAGGGGGCGGAATGAGCAGTTCTTC.

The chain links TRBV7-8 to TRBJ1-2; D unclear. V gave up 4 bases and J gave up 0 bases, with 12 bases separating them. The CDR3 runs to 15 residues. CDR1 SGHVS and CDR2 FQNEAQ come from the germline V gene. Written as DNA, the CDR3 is TGTGCCAGCAGCTCCTTTAGACTAGCTAACTATGGCTACACCTTC. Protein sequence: CASSSFRLANYGYTF. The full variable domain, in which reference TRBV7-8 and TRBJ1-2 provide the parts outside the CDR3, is GAGVSQSPRYKVAKRGQDVALRCDPISGHVSLFWYQQALGQGPEFLTYFQNEAQLDKSGLPSDRFFAERPEGSVSTLKIQRTQQEDSAVYLCASSSFRLANYGYTFGSGTRLTVV.